The 18 T cell receptor beta chains in this list originate from one sample, sequenced in a study of yellow fever vaccine responses in identical twins. MiXCR, run by TCRdb on the RT-PCR reads, gives a single entry per CDR3 protein. The sample comprises about 13,000 distinct CDR3 sequences, 80% to 90% of which are singletons, and roughly 1.8% rests with the top ten. The specimen comprised T cells from blood (PBMCs), unsorted or a sorted subset (not recorded which), sampled before or after yellow fever vaccination (not recorded which). Receptors were obtained from a woman between 18 and 29 years old who received the yellow fever vaccine.

J is TRBJ2-7 and V is TRBV11-1, with no clear D. V was shortened by 4 bases and J by 3 bases, with 13 bases between the two germline ends. The CDR3 is 14 amino acids. Per germline, CDR1 SGHAT and CDR2 FQDESV (reference sequence). The CDR3, as DNA: TGTGCCAGCAGCTACCAGCTGGACGTCTACGAGCAGTACTTC. It translates to CASSYQLDVYEQYF.

The chain couples TRBV29-1 to TRBJ1-5; no definite D call. CDR3 length equals 12 residues. CDR1 and CDR2 from the germline V gene are SQVTM and ANQGSEA. Trimming removed 4 bases from V and 4 bases from J, with 8 bases in between. CDR3 sequence: CSVGTANQPQHF. CDR3 DNA: TGCAGCGTTGGGACGGCAAATCAGCCCCAGCATTTT.

The chain carries TRBV19 and TRBJ1-5; D remains ambiguous. The V end was cut by 3 bases, the J end by 0 bases, with 12 bases between. CDR1 LNHDA and CDR2 SQIVND come from the germline V gene (reference sequence). The CDR3 is 16 amino acids. The CDR3 reads CASSILLGNSNQPQHF. DNA for the CDR3: TGTGCCAGTAGTATTTTGTTGGGGAATAGCAATCAGCCCCAGCATTTT.

The chain is built from TRBV2 and TRBJ2-7, with D hard to call. Germline assignment: CDR1 SNHLY and CDR2 FYNNEI. Trimming cost V 7 bases and J 0 bases, with 7 bases left between them. This CDR3 region has 12 residues. CDR3 region: CASTAGSYEQYF. CDR3 bases: TGTGCCAGCACGGCCGGCTCCTACGAGCAGTACTTC. Full variable domain (outside the CDR3, taken from reference TRBV2 and TRBJ2-7): EPEVTQTPSHQVTQMGQEVILRCVPISNHLYFYWYRQILGQKVEFLVSFYNNEISEKSEIFDDQFSVERPDGSNFTLKIRSTKLEDSAMYFCASTAGSYEQYFGPGTRLTVT.

The chain couples TRBV5-5 to TRBJ2-7; 7 bases agree with TRBD1. V trimming: 4 bases; J trimming: 6 bases; junction bases outside the gene matches: 7. The CDR3 sequence is 13 residues long. Germline CDR1 and CDR2: SGHKS and YYEKEE (reference sequence). The CDR3 coding sequence is TGTGCCAGCAGCCCCCCCAGGGGGACCGAGCAGTACTTC. Protein sequence: CASSPPRGTEQYF.

The chain links TRBV23-1 to TRBJ2-7; no definite D call. TRBV23-1 is annotated as an ORF whose role is uncertain. Deletions cut 2 bases from V and 5 bases from J, with 16 bases between. CDR3 length: 15 amino acids. The CDR3 here is CASSQLPLLSDEQYF. In DNA, the CDR3 is TGCGCCAGCAGTCAACTCCCTTTGTTATCAGACGAGCAGTACTTC.

V is TRBV2 and J is TRBJ2-3, with D perhaps matching TRBD1 (6 bases). The germline gives CDR1 SNHLY, CDR2 FYNNEI. This CDR3 has 13 residues. The germline V and J ends were trimmed by 5 bases and 4 bases, with 10 bases remaining between them. The chain's CDR3 is CASSPNRADTQYF. CDR3 DNA: TGTGCCAGCAGTCCCAACAGGGCAGATACGCAGTATTTT.

The CDR3 here is CSVIGGNTNYGYTF. In DNA, the CDR3 is TGCAGCGTTATCGGGGGAAATACTAACTATGGCTACACCTTC. The chain carries TRBV29-1 and TRBJ1-2; a possible D gene is TRBD1 (5 bases). Per the germline V gene, CDR1 is SQVTM and CDR2 is ANQGSEA. The CDR3 sequence is 14 residues long. V lost 5 bases and J 0 bases, leaving 13 bases between the germline ends.

V and J are TRBV2 and TRBJ2-5, with D tentatively TRBD2 (6 bases). The CDR3 is made up of 14 amino acids. Germline CDR1 is SNHLY and CDR2 is FYNNEI. V lost 7 bases and J lost 2, with 14 bases in between. CDR3 coding DNA: TGTGCCAGCATCCCTCCGGGAGAACAAGAGACCCAGTACTTC. As protein: CASIPPGEQETQYF.

The CDR3 is CASSLLGDNEQFF. CDR3 coding DNA: TGTGCCAGCAGCTTATTGGGAGACAATGAGCAGTTCTTC. The chain carries TRBV11-1 and TRBJ2-1, with a possible D match to TRBD2 (5 bases). V dropped 2 bases and J dropped 5 bases, with 7 bases sitting between them. Germline loops: CDR1 SGHAT, CDR2 FQDESV (reference sequence). This CDR3 is built from 13 residues.

This clonotype appeared once. The chain recombines TRBV5-1 with TRBJ2-2, with D unresolved. Germline CDR1 and CDR2: SGHRS and YFSETQ. This CDR3 comprises 15 residues. With 0 bases removed from V and 0 bases from J, the gap between germline ends came to 6 bases. The CDR3 nucleotides read TGCGCCAGCAGCTTGGCGGAACCGAACACCGGGGAGCTGTTTTTT. Amino acid sequence: CASSLAEPNTGELFF. The full variable domain, in which reference TRBV5-1 and TRBJ2-2 provide the parts outside the CDR3, is KAGVTQTPRYLIKTRGQQVTLSCSPISGHRSVSWYQQTPGQGLQFLFEYFSETQRNKGNFPGRFSGRQFSNSRSEMNVSTLELGDSALYLCASSLAEPNTGELFFGEGSRLTVL.

Only a few counts were recorded for this clonotype. The V call is TRBV2, the J call TRBJ2-3; perhaps TRBD1 as D (5 bases). The ends were cut back, 3 bases at V and 5 bases at J, with 12 bases in the middle. The length of the CDR3 is 14 residues. Per the germline V gene, CDR1 is SNHLY and CDR2 is FYNNEI. The CDR3 here is CASSEDGAGDTQYF. The CDR3 DNA follows: TGTGCCAGCAGTGAGGATGGGGCAGGAGATACGCAGTATTTT.

The rearrangement uses TRBV27 and TRBJ2-7; D is tentatively TRBD1 or TRBD2 (5 bases each). The ends were cut back, 4 bases at V and 2 bases at J, with 12 bases in the middle. Germline-derived CDR1 and CDR2 are MNHEY and SMNVEV (reference sequence). The CDR3 runs 14 residues. CDR3 region: CASSSRDGTYEQYF. CDR3 nucleotides: TGTGCCAGCAGTTCCCGGGACGGAACCTACGAGCAGTACTTC.

This rearrangement joins TRBV2 to TRBJ2-5; no firm D call. Germline assignment: CDR1 SNHLY and CDR2 FYNNEI. Trimming cost V 1 base and J 1 base, with 4 bases left between them. This CDR3 spans 13 amino acids. The CDR3, as DNA: TGTGCCAGCAGTGAAGACACCCAAGAGACCCAGTACTTC. It is translated as CASSEDTQETQYF.

In this sample, this clonotype turned up once. V gene TRBV4-1 combines with J gene TRBJ2-7; 8 bases agree with TRBD2. Looked up from germline, CDR1 is MGHRA and CDR2 is YSYEKL. This CDR3 has 14 residues. The V segment lost 3 bases and the J segment 4 bases; nucleotides outside the gene matches: 5. The CDR3 region has the DNA TGCGCCAGCAGCCAGCCGGGACTAGAATACGAGCAGTACTTC. It specifies CASSQPGLEYEQYF.

The rearrangement joins TRBV11-1 to TRBJ1-1; D is undetermined. V was clipped by 5 bases and J by 1 base, with 17 bases between them. CDR3 length: 16 residues. Germline loops: CDR1 SGHAT, CDR2 FQDESV (reference sequence). CDR3 sequence: CASSNTAGIPNTEAFF. CDR3 nucleotides: TGTGCCAGCAGCAACACCGCAGGCATTCCGAACACTGAAGCTTTCTTT.

This clonotype has only one observation. V and J are TRBV19 and TRBJ2-5; 8 bases are shared with TRBD1. Looked up from germline, CDR1 is LNHDA and CDR2 is SQIVND (reference sequence). The CDR3 is 13 residues long. V gave up 9 bases and J gave up 4 bases; unmatched junction bases: 7. The CDR3 DNA follows: TGTGCCAGCACAGGGGGTTCGGGAGAGACCCAGTACTTC. Amino acids: CASTGGSGETQYF.

This chain joins TRBV2 and TRBJ2-2, with D uncertain. V was shortened by 3 bases and J by 6 bases, with 5 bases between the two germline ends. Germline V gene data show CDR1 as SNHLY and CDR2 as FYNNEI. The length of the CDR3 is 12 residues. CDR3 DNA: TGTGCCAGCAGTGATCCGGCCGGGGAGCTGTTTTTT. As protein: CASSDPAGELFF. The variable domain in full, with the rest retrieved from reference TRBV2 and TRBJ2-2, is EPEVTQTPSHQVTQMGQEVILRCVPISNHLYFYWYRQILGQKVEFLVSFYNNEISEKSEIFDDQFSVERPDGSNFTLKIRSTKLEDSAMYFCASSDPAGELFFGEGSRLTVL.